This T cell receptor beta chain emerged from a study of OX40 agonist ivuxolimab in advanced cancers. At the level of the study: With ivuxolimab, an agonistic anti-OX40 (CD134) antibody, patients were treated.

The V and J ends lost 7 bases and 3 bases respectively, with 17 bases between them. The CDR3 totals 15 residues. Germline-derived CDR1 and CDR2 are PRHDT and FYEKMQ (reference sequence). Using immunoSEQ multiplex PCR, the repertoire was profiled, and TCRdb retains in-frame clones only, with some absent. Of some 20,000 clones listed, approximately 79% are singletons. Patients with a history of autoimmune disease or on systemic immunosuppression were excluded. The specimen comprised CD4+ or CD8+ T cells sorted from blood, sampled in a trial of the OX40 agonist ivuxolimab. The rearrangement links TRBV13 to TRBJ2-3; tentatively, D is TRBD1 (5 bases). The origin of this receptor is an adult with an advanced solid tumor such as melanoma, head and neck, liver or kidney cancer. In DNA, the CDR3 is TGTGCCAGCAAACCACGACAGAAGGGAACAGATACGCAGTATTTT. Protein product: CASKPRQKGTDTQYF.